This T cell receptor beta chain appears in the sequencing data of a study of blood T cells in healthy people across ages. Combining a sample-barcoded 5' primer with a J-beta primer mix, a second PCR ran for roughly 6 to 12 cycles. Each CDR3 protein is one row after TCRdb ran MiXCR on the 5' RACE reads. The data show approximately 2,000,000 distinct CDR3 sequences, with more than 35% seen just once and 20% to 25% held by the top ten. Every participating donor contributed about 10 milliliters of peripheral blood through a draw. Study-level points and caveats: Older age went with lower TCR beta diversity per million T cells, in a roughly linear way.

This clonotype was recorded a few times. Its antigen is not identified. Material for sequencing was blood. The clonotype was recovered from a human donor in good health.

The CDR3 is CASSLIGRDNEQFF. The CDR3, as DNA: TGCGCCAGCAGCTTGATAGGTAGGGACAATGAGCAGTTCTTC. The chain employs TRBV5-1 and TRBJ2-1; D not certain. The germline CDR1 and CDR2 sequences are SGHRS and YFSETQ. The CDR3 loop spans 14 amino acids. Trimming left V 1 base short and J 5 bases short, with 10 bases between.